The clone carrying this TCR beta chain was recorded many times. Amplification yielded TCR beta CDR3 regions, with RNA transcripts as the source. The HTBI primer set was used in a first-round RT-PCR of the TCR CDR3. From the multiplex PCR reads, TCRdb called clonotypes with MiXCR, one entry per CDR3 protein. The sample carries around 600,000 distinct CDR3 sequences, 13% to 15% recorded once. The sample is drawn from a study of T cells in Graves' hyperthyroidism and ophthalmopathy. Trimming at V came to 8 bases and at J to 2 bases, leaving 9 bases not matched to a gene. This CDR3 is built from 16 residues.

The gene calls are TRBV12-3 or TRBV12-4 and TRBJ2-1; 10 nucleotides match TRBD2. Sequenced material: blood. This clonotype originated in a woman aged 50 to 65 with Graves' ophthalmopathy. In DNA, the CDR3 is TGTGCCAGCCATCCGCCGGGACTAGCGACCTACAATGAGCAGTTCTTC. Its protein is CASHPPGLATYNEQFF.